These 10 T cell receptor beta chains were sequenced from one sample in a study of control samples from healthy donors and cancer patients. Measured with immunoSEQ multiplex PCR; TCRdb has only the in-frame clones, and not every one. The repertoire holds around 79,000 clones, with over 85% as singletons. The sequencing sample was made of PBMCs. The receptor set was obtained from a woman aged 40 to 50 with lung cancer.

This chain uses TRBV18 with TRBJ2-6, with a possible D match to TRBD1 (6 bases). Per the germline V gene, CDR1 is KGHSH and CDR2 is LQKENI. The length of the CDR3 is 16 residues. V shed 3 bases and J shed 0 bases, with 9 bases lying between them. CDR3 sequence: CASSPDRNSGANVLTF. CDR3 in DNA: TGTGCCAGCTCACCTGACAGGAACTCTGGGGCCAACGTCCTGACTTTC.

The chain is built from TRBV15 and TRBJ1-6; D may be TRBD1 (6 bases). V lost 3 bases and J 2 bases, leaving 14 bases between the germline ends. The CDR3 is 17 residues long. Looked up from germline, CDR1 is LNHNV and CDR2 is YYDKDF (reference sequence). Here the CDR3 reads CATSSQRGVAYNSPLHF. DNA for the CDR3: TGTGCCACCAGCAGCCAAAGGGGGGTAGCCTATAATTCACCCCTCCACTTT.

V usage is TRBV9 and J usage is TRBJ2-7, with TRBD1 as a possible D gene (6 bases). Germline-derived CDR1 and CDR2 are SGDLS and YYNGEE. Between the trimmed V and J ends, which lost 3 bases and 6 bases, there was a span of 13 bases. The CDR3 contains 13 residues. In DNA form, the CDR3 reads TGTGCCAGCAGCGACAGGGTAAAGGGCGAGCAGTACTTC. It codes for CASSDRVKGEQYF. The complete variable domain, with remaining parts taken from reference TRBV9 and TRBJ2-7, reads DSGVTQTPKHLITATGQRVTLRCSPRSGDLSVYWYQQSLDQGLQFLIQYYNGEERAKGNILERFSAQQFPDLHSELNLSSLELGDSALYFCASSDRVKGEQYFGPGTRLTVT.

The chain has TRBV5-1 and TRBJ2-5, with D unclear. The V gene lost 0 bases and the J gene lost 1 base, with 7 bases spanning the gap. CDR1 and CDR2 (germline): SGHRS, YFSETQ. This CDR3 spans 14 amino acids. CDR3: CASSLEPIQETQYF. The DNA for the CDR3 is TGCGCCAGCAGCTTGGAGCCCATCCAAGAGACCCAGTACTTC.

The chain recombines TRBV24-1 with TRBJ2-5, with 9 bases identical to TRBD1. V lost 6 bases to trimming and J lost 5 bases; unmatched junction nucleotides: 6. This CDR3 has 14 amino acids. Germline assignment: CDR1 KGHDR and CDR2 SFDVKD. The CDR3 here is CATSTGGAGETQYF. DNA for the CDR3: TGTGCCACCAGTACAGGGGGCGCGGGGGAGACCCAGTACTTC.

The genes are TRBV5-1 and TRBJ1-4, with unresolved D. The CDR3 sequence is 14 residues long. The germline V gene has CDR1 SGHRS and CDR2 YFSETQ. V was clipped by 2 bases and J by 3 bases, with 8 bases between them. Here the CDR3 reads CASSFFGANEKLFF. CDR3 DNA: TGCGCCAGCAGCTTTTTTGGGGCTAATGAAAAACTGTTTTTT.

This clone was recorded only once. The CDR3 sequence is CASSLGTGHKEQYF. CDR3 coding DNA: TGTGCCAGCAGCTTGGGGACAGGGCATAAGGAGCAGTACTTC. The rearrangement links TRBV5-6 to TRBJ2-7, with 8 positions matching TRBD1. V lost 0 bases to trimming and J lost 7 bases; unmatched junction nucleotides: 6. Germline CDR1 SGHDT, CDR2 YYEEEE. CDR3 size: 14 residues.

The gene calls are TRBV7-8 and TRBJ1-2, with 7 bases identical to TRBD1. This CDR3 region has 13 residues. The germline CDR1 and CDR2 sequences are SGHVS and FQNEAQ. Unmatched junction bases numbered 5, after V lost 6 bases and J lost 4 bases. CDR3 residues: CASSPQGIYGYTF. CDR3 DNA: TGTGCCAGCAGTCCACAGGGGATCTATGGCTACACCTTC.

The chain uses TRBV29-1 and TRBJ2-1; no clear D. The V end lost 5 bases, the J end lost 7 bases, and 15 bases lay between the germline ends. Germline-derived CDR1 and CDR2 are SQVTM and ANQGSEA. This CDR3 is 13 amino acids long. The CDR3 nucleotides read TGCAGCGTTTACCCAGGACGCAATAATGAGCAGTTCTTC. Translation: CSVYPGRNNEQFF.

V gene TRBV6-2 or TRBV6-3 combines with J gene TRBJ1-5; D unresolved. The CDR3 totals 17 residues. From germline, CDR1 is MNHEY and CDR2 SVGEGT. V was trimmed by 6 bases and J by 4 bases, leaving 22 bases between them. The CDR3 coding sequence is TGTGCCAGCAGCCCTACTAGCCTGGACGGGTTAAATCAGCCCCAGCATTTT. Encoded protein: CASSPTSLDGLNQPQHF.